A selection of T cell receptor beta chains follows, all from one sample in a study of blood T cell repertoires in COVID-19. Assay used: immunoSEQ multiplex PCR; TCRdb lists only in-frame clones, some missing. The sample yields fewer than 130,000 clones, 75% to 90% seen once. Sequenced: peripheral blood. The receptors were sampled from a woman older than 75 with acute or convalescent COVID-19. The CDR3 runs from the conserved cysteine through the conserved F or W. D genes are given only for firm matches. Only some rows state a clone size, as once, few, many or a class for expanded clones.

j_call d_call clone_size cdr3_length v_call cdr3_aa cdr3_nt
TRBJ1-5 TRBD1 NA 16 TRBV28 CASSNGQGYSNQPQHF TGTGCCAGCAGTAACGGACAGGGGTATAGCAATCAGCCCCAGCATTTT
TRBJ1-2 NA once 15 TRBV9 CASSVSSRGVYGYTF TGTGCCAGCAGCGTCTCGTCCAGGGGCGTCTATGGCTACACCTTC
TRBJ2-7 TRBD1 NA 15 TRBV9 CASSEGDRGFYEQYF TGTGCCAGCAGCGAGGGGGACAGGGGGTTCTACGAGCAGTACTTC
TRBJ1-3 NA NA 12 TRBV19 CAISSGRNTIYF TGTGCCATCTCATCGGGGAGAAACACCATATATTTT
TRBJ2-1 NA NA 15 TRBV7-9 CASSTRGLSYNEQFF TGTGCCAGCAGCACCCGCGGCCTCTCCTACAATGAGCAGTTCTTC
TRBJ2-3 TRBD1 few 13 TRBV28 CASKGQGTDTQYF TGTGCCAGCAAGGGACAGGGCACAGATACGCAGTATTTT
TRBJ2-3 NA NA 13 TRBV18 CASSPPSTDTQYF TGTGCCAGCTCACCTCCTAGCACAGATACGCAGTATTTT
TRBJ2-7 TRBD1 NA 16 TRBV27 CASSSTGTVRSYEQYF TGTGCCAGCAGTTCCACCGGGACAGTGCGCTCCTACGAGCAGTACTTC
TRBJ2-3 TRBD1 NA 12 TRBV13 CASSRQGDTQYF TGTGCCAGCAGTCGACAGGGCGATACGCAGTATTTT
TRBJ2-2 TRBD1 NA 17 TRBV5-6 CASSAPGQGGYTGELFF TGTGCCAGCAGCGCACCGGGACAGGGGGGATACACCGGGGAGCTGTTTTTT
TRBJ1-5 NA NA 13 TRBV30 CAWSVYSNQPQHF TGTGCCTGGAGTGTCTATAGCAATCAGCCCCAGCATTTT
TRBJ2-7 TRBD1 once 13 TRBV12-3/TRBV12-4 CASSSSDRDEQYF TGTGCCAGCAGTTCCTCGGACAGGGACGAGCAGTACTTC
TRBJ2-3 NA NA 16 TRBV30 CAWSVSRGRSTDTQYF TGTGCCTGGAGTGTATCTCGGGGGAGGAGCACAGATACGCAGTATTTT
TRBJ1-4 TRBD1 NA 13 TRBV7-2 CASSYGTAEKLFF TGTGCCAGCAGCTACGGGACAGCTGAAAAACTGTTTTTT
TRBJ2-7 NA NA 14 TRBV27 CASSLFRGSYEQYF TGTGCCAGCAGTTTATTTCGGGGTTCCTACGAGCAGTACTTC
TRBJ1-1 NA NA 17 TRBV19 CASSITSLWGENTEAFF TGTGCCAGTAGTATAACTTCTCTCTGGGGGGAGAACACTGAAGCTTTCTTT
TRBJ2-3 TRBD1 NA 14 TRBV19 CASSNRGRSDTQYF TGTGCCAGTAGCAACAGGGGGCGGTCAGATACGCAGTATTTT
TRBJ1-2 TRBD1 NA 14 TRBV5-4 CASSWSGGFYGYTF TGTGCCAGCAGCTGGTCAGGGGGTTTCTATGGCTACACCTTC
TRBJ2-1 TRBD1 NA 13 TRBV12-3/TRBV12-4 CASSLQGKDEQFF TGTGCCAGCAGTCTACAGGGGAAAGATGAGCAGTTCTTC
TRBJ2-3 TRBD2 NA 16 TRBV6-4 CASSMTSGGYTDTQYF TGTGCCAGCAGTATGACTAGCGGGGGCTACACAGATACGCAGTATTTT
TRBJ2-5 TRBD1 NA 14 TRBV30 CAWSGTGGRETQYF TGTGCCTGGAGCGGGACAGGGGGCCGGGAGACCCAGTACTTC
TRBJ1-2 TRBD1 once 14 TRBV13 CASNLQGTLGGYTF TGTGCCAGCAACTTACAGGGGACCCTCGGTGGCTACACCTTC
TRBJ2-7 TRBD2 once 15 TRBV7-2 CASSLTGGSSYEQYF TGTGCCAGCAGCTTGACGGGGGGGTCCTCCTACGAGCAGTACTTC
TRBJ1-5 TRBD1 NA 15 TRBV18 CASSGGQGINQPQHF TGTGCCAGCTCAGGCGGACAGGGTATCAATCAGCCCCAGCATTTT
TRBJ2-7 TRBD2 NA 18 TRBV27 CASSLTGVSGGRPYEQYF TGTGCCAGCAGCTTAACCGGGGTTAGCGGGGGTCGACCCTACGAGCAGTACTTC
TRBJ2-7 TRBD1 NA 14 TRBV11-1 CASSFGTGSGEQYF TGTGCCAGCAGCTTCGGGACAGGGAGCGGCGAGCAGTACTTC
TRBJ1-2 TRBD1 NA 14 TRBV11-2 CASSHGQGDYGYTF TGTGCCAGCAGTCACGGACAGGGGGACTATGGCTACACCTTC
TRBJ1-5 TRBD1 NA 16 TRBV6-1 CASSEAGGKTNQPQHF TGTGCCAGCAGTGAAGCAGGGGGCAAAACGAATCAGCCCCAGCATTTT
TRBJ1-5 NA NA 12 TRBV28 CATMDRFQPQHF TGTGCCACCATGGACAGATTCCAGCCCCAGCATTTT
TRBJ2-1 NA NA 15 TRBV5-1 CASSLALNPTNEQFF TGCGCCAGCAGCCTAGCACTGAATCCCACCAATGAGCAGTTCTTC